This T cell receptor (beta chain) was captured in a study of brain metastases from non-small cell lung cancer. In regard to this clone: What it binds is not known.

TCRdb's copy holds only in-frame clones and misses some; the assay was immunoSEQ multiplex PCR. The sample includes about 16,000 clones, approximately 83% of them seen just once. Study-wide findings and caveats: Metastases had sparse T cells but largely shared repertoires with primaries. Brain metastases had lower T-cell infiltration than primary tumors. Compared with their matched primary tumors, approximately 68% of brain metastases showed expanded T-cell clones.

The clonotype originates from a donor aged 40 or over with non-small cell lung cancer. The sample consisted of primary lung tumor tissue.

The CDR3 nucleotides read TGTGCCAGCACCCCCCCGGGGGGTTCTGTCACTGAAGCTTTCTTT. Translating it yields CASTPPGGSVTEAFF. This chain links TRBV6-6 with TRBJ1-1; D possibly corresponds to TRBD1 (5 bases). CDR1 and CDR2 (germline): MNHNY, SVGAGI (reference sequence). V lost 7 bases and J 4 bases, leaving 19 bases between the germline ends. The CDR3 consists of 15 residues.